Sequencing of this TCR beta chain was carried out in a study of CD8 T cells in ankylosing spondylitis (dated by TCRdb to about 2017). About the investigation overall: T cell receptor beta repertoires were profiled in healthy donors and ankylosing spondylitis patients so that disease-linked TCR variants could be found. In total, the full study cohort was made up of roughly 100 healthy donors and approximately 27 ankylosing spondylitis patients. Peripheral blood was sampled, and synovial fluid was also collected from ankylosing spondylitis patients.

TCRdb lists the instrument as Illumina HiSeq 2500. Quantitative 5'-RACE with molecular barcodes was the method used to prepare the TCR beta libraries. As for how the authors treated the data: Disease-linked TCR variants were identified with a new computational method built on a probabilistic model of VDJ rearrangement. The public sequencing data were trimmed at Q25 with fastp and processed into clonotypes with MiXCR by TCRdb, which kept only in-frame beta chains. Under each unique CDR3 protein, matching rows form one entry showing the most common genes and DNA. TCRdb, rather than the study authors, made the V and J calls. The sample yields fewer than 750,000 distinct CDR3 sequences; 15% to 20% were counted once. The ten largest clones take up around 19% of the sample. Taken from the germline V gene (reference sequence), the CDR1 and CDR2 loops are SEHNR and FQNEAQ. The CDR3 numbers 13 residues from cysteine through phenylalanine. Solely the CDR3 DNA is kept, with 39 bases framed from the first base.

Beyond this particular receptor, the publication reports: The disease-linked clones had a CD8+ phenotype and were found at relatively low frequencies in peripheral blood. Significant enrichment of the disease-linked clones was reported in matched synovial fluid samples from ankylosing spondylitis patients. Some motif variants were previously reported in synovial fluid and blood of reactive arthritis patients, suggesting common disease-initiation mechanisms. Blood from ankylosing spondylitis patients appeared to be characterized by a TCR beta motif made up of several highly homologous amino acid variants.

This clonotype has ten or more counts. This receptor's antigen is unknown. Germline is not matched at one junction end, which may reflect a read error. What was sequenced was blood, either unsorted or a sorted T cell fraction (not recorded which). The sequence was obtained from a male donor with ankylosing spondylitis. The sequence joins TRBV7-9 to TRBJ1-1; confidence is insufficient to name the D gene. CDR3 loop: CASSLVVNTEAFF. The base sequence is TGCGCCAGCAGCTTGGTTGTGAACACTGAAGCTTTCTTT. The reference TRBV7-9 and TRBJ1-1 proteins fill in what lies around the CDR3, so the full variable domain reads DTGVSQNPRHKITKRGQNVTFRCDPISEHNRLYWYRQTLGQGPEFLTYFQNEAQLEKSRLLSDRFSAERPKGSFSTLEIQRTEQGDSAMYLCASSLVVNTEAFFGQGTRLTVV.